Following are 29 T cell receptor beta chains from one sample sequenced in a study of shared clonotypes between healthy human individuals. The repertoire was sequenced with immunoSEQ multiplex PCR; TCRdb's copy has only in-frame clones and lacks some. The sample includes hundreds of thousands of clones, about 97% of them seen just once. The naive CD8 fraction comprised CD45RO-negative cells positively selected for CCR7 and excluded terminally differentiated effector memory CD45RA+ cells. The sequencing sample was made of naive CD8+ T cells sorted from blood. These receptors were obtained from a man aged 30-40 years in good health.

This chain links TRBV6-5 with TRBJ2-1, with TRBD1 as a possible D gene (5 bases). Trimming took 8 bases from V and 6 from J, leaving 11 bases between them. Per germline, CDR1 MNHEY and CDR2 SVGAGI. The CDR3 extends over 12 amino acids. The CDR3 nucleotides are TGTGCCAGCCGTTTTCAGGGCAATGAGCAGTTCTTC. This sequence encodes CASRFQGNEQFF.

The chain combines TRBV5-4 with TRBJ1-2; D unclear. This CDR3 region has 12 residues. With 10 bases removed from V and 7 bases from J, the gap between germline ends came to 17 bases. Looked up from germline, CDR1 is SGHNT and CDR2 is YYREEE (reference sequence). The CDR3 coding sequence is TGTGCCCCGAAGCCAAGGGTCTGTGGCTACACCTTC. This translates into CAPKPRVCGYTF. The variable domain in full, completed from reference TRBV5-4 and TRBJ1-2, reads ETGVTQSPTHLIKTRGQQVTLRCSSQSGHNTVSWYQQALGQGPQFIFQYYREEENGRGNFPPRFSGLQFPNYSSELNVNALELDDSALYLCAPKPRVCGYTFGSGTRLTVV.

V and J are TRBV29-1 and TRBJ2-1; TRBD2 matches at 11 bases. This CDR3 spans 13 amino acids. Germline CDR1 is SQVTM and CDR2 is ANQGSEA. CDR3 sequence (DNA): TGCAGTGGGAGGCTAGCGGGAGGAGGTGAGCAGTTCTTC. As protein: CSGRLAGGGEQFF.

V gene TRBV7-9 combines with J gene TRBJ1-2; D remains ambiguous. The CDR3 covers 14 residues. Germline assignment: CDR1 SEHNR and CDR2 FQNEAQ (reference sequence). The V end was cut by 2 bases, the J end by 1 base, with 8 bases between. The CDR3: CASSLTERNYGYTF. The DNA of the CDR3 is TGTGCCAGCAGCTTAACCGAACGTAACTATGGCTACACCTTC.

The CDR3 spells CASSMGLVSYEQYF. The CDR3 DNA sequence: TGTGCCAGTAGTATGGGACTAGTCTCCTACGAGCAGTACTTC. The chain is built from TRBV19 and TRBJ2-7, with 8 bases aligning to TRBD2. Germline values: CDR1 LNHDA, CDR2 SQIVND (reference sequence). V dropped 3 bases and J dropped 0; count of bases not matched to a gene: 1. This CDR3 has 14 residues.

The genes are TRBV29-1 and TRBJ2-1; D might be TRBD2 (5 bases). The germline CDR1 and CDR2 sequences are SQVTM and ANQGSEA. The CDR3 totals 14 residues. V lost 3 bases and J lost 9, with 18 bases in between. This CDR3 reads CSVDPAPPGGEQFF. The CDR3 bases are TGCAGCGTTGACCCCGCGCCCCCCGGAGGTGAGCAGTTCTTC.

This chain joins TRBV14 and TRBJ2-7, with 9 bases lining up with TRBD1. Germline CDR1 is SGHDN and CDR2 is FVKESK. Losses at the gene ends were 5 bases for V and 9 bases for J; bases not matched to a gene: 14. The CDR3 runs 15 residues. The CDR3: CASSGRTGDHRRQYF. CDR3 sequence (DNA): TGTGCCAGCAGCGGCCGGACAGGGGATCATCGTAGGCAGTACTTC.

V gene TRBV2 combines with J gene TRBJ2-7, with 9 bases aligning to TRBD2. Germline V gene sequence: CDR1 SNHLY, CDR2 FYNNEI. The CDR3 has 17 amino acids. V was pared by 2 bases and J by 3 bases, with 11 bases of the junction left unmatched. The CDR3 sequence: CASSENLGLAFRYEQYF. The CDR3 coding sequence is TGTGCCAGCAGTGAAAACCTTGGACTAGCGTTCCGCTACGAGCAGTACTTC. Drawing the rest from reference TRBV2 and TRBJ2-7, the complete variable domain is EPEVTQTPSHQVTQMGQEVILRCVPISNHLYFYWYRQILGQKVEFLVSFYNNEISEKSEIFDDQFSVERPDGSNFTLKIRSTKLEDSAMYFCASSENLGLAFRYEQYFGPGTRLTVT.

This clone has a single count. The chain employs TRBV7-6 and TRBJ1-4; 10 positions match TRBD1. The CDR3 sequence is 16 residues long. Germline lookup yields CDR1 SGHVS and CDR2 FNYEAQ. The V and J ends lost 0 bases and 8 bases, in that order; junction bases with no gene match: 6. The CDR3 sequence is CASSLADRDRGEKLFF. CDR3 nucleotide sequence: TGTGCCAGCAGCTTAGCGGACCGGGACAGGGGAGAAAAACTGTTTTTT.

This chain's CDR3 is CASSFGTGGYGYTF. CDR3 nucleotide sequence: TGTGCCAGCAGCTTCGGGACAGGCGGTTATGGCTACACCTTC. V is TRBV11-2 and J is TRBJ1-2; 8 nucleotides agree with TRBD1. This CDR3 contains 14 residues. Germline CDR1 and CDR2: SGHAT and FQNNGV. The V and J ends lost 3 bases and 5 bases, in that order; junction bases with no gene match: 5.

The rearrangement links TRBV9 to TRBJ1-4; 7 nucleotides agree with TRBD1. With 4 bases clipped from V and 4 bases from J, the junction kept 7 bases outside the gene matches. Germline lookup yields CDR1 SGDLS and CDR2 YYNGEE. The CDR3 is made up of 15 amino acids. CDR3 DNA sequence: TGTGCCAGCAGCTTTTCCGGGACAGATAATGAAAAACTGTTTTTT. Translation gives CASSFSGTDNEKLFF.

The V call is TRBV27, the J call TRBJ2-7, with 8 nucleotides matching TRBD1. The V gene end was trimmed by 1 base and the J gene end by 5 bases; junction bases not matched to a gene: 13. The length of the CDR3 is 17 residues. Germline V CDR1 and CDR2: MNHEY, SMNVEV (reference sequence). The CDR3 loop reads CASSLWPPVDRGHEQYF. Written as DNA, the CDR3 is TGTGCCAGCAGTTTATGGCCTCCCGTTGACAGGGGCCACGAGCAGTACTTC.

The CDR3: CASRTGQAAEQYF. CDR3 in DNA: TGTGCCAGTAGGACAGGGCAAGCAGCCGAGCAGTACTTC. The rearrangement links TRBV19 to TRBJ2-7; 7 bases align to TRBD1. From germline, CDR1 is LNHDA and CDR2 SQIVND (reference sequence). The CDR3 loop spans 13 amino acids. V shed 6 bases, J shed 6 bases, and the junction held 8 bases outside the gene matches.

This clone was seen once. V is TRBV13 and J is TRBJ2-7, with TRBD1 matching over 7 bases. This CDR3 region has 14 residues. Germline CDR1 is PRHDT and CDR2 is FYEKMQ (reference sequence). The V gene end was trimmed by 5 bases and the J gene end by 2 bases; junction bases not matched to a gene: 6. DNA of the CDR3: TGTGCCAGCAGCGCCCGGGACAGAACCTACGAGCAGTACTTC. Protein: CASSARDRTYEQYF.

The V gene is TRBV29-1, the J gene TRBJ1-2; TRBD1 is a possible D gene (6 bases). The CDR3 length is 12 residues. Trimming stripped 1 base from V and 4 bases from J, with 7 bases between. CDR1 is SQVTM and CDR2 is ANQGSEA in the germline V gene. The CDR3: CSVEAGVYGYTF. DNA for the CDR3: TGCAGCGTTGAAGCAGGGGTCTATGGCTACACCTTC.

The chain couples TRBV2 to TRBJ2-1; TRBD2 agrees at 7 bases. The CDR3 is made up of 19 amino acids. Per germline, CDR1 SNHLY and CDR2 FYNNEI. J gave up 2 bases and V 8 bases, and 21 bases lay outside the gene matches. For the CDR3, the DNA is TGTGCCAGCCTACCCCCTCGAGTGAGGCGGGAGAGGACCTACAATGAGCAGTTCTTC. Translating it yields CASLPPRVRRERTYNEQFF.

The rearrangement uses TRBV7-9 and TRBJ2-1; possibly TRBD1 for D (5 bases). Germline CDR1 SEHNR, CDR2 FQNEAQ (reference sequence). V dropped 4 bases and J dropped 4 bases, with 17 bases sitting between them. CDR3 size: 16 residues. The CDR3 loop reads CASSYPDSEGYNEQFF. The CDR3 bases are TGTGCCAGCAGCTATCCTGACAGCGAAGGGTACAATGAGCAGTTCTTC.

CDR3 in amino acids: CASSSPIRLAGQETQYF. For the CDR3, the DNA is TGTGCCAGCAGCTCACCTATACGACTAGCGGGTCAAGAGACCCAGTACTTC. This chain uses TRBV7-9 with TRBJ2-5; 10 nucleotides match TRBD2. This CDR3 spans 17 amino acids. Germline CDR1 is SEHNR and CDR2 is FQNEAQ (reference sequence). J lost 2 bases, V lost 4 bases, and 10 bases had no gene match.

J is TRBJ1-5 and V is TRBV27, with D perhaps matching TRBD1 (5 bases). This CDR3 has 15 residues. Germline-derived CDR1 and CDR2 are MNHEY and SMNVEV (reference sequence). Trimming removed 6 bases from V and 3 bases from J, with 15 bases in between. The chain's CDR3 is CASSPPGRANQPQHF. For the CDR3, the DNA is TGTGCCAGCAGCCCGCCGGGACGCGCCAATCAGCCCCAGCATTTT.

J is TRBJ1-1 and V is TRBV29-1; 7 nucleotides match TRBD1. Per germline, CDR1 SQVTM and CDR2 ANQGSEA. This CDR3 comprises 12 residues. Trimming at V came to 6 bases and at J to 1 base, leaving 2 bases not matched to a gene. CDR3 sequence (DNA): TGCAGCGTGGGACAGTCGAACACTGAAGCTTTCTTT. Translation: CSVGQSNTEAFF.

The J gene is TRBJ1-2, the V gene TRBV29-1; TRBD1 aligns across 7 bases. The CDR3 has 14 residues. CDR1 is SQVTM, CDR2 ANQGSEA, per germline. Unmatched junction bases numbered 8, after V lost 3 bases and J lost 4 bases. CDR3: CSVDSTGTVYGYTF. The CDR3 nucleotides read TGCAGCGTTGATTCGACAGGGACCGTCTATGGCTACACCTTC.

Only one count was recorded for this clone. The V call is TRBV5-6, the J call TRBJ2-3, with 8 bases fitting TRBD1. V lost 4 bases and J lost 5; bases outside the gene matches: 6. Germline values: CDR1 SGHDT, CDR2 YYEEEE. The CDR3 totals 14 residues. The CDR3 reads CASSLGQGIDTQYF. The CDR3 DNA sequence: TGTGCCAGCAGCCTAGGACAGGGCATAGATACGCAGTATTTT.

The table lists this clone with a count of one. The chain uses TRBV7-9 and TRBJ2-5; unclear D gene. Trimming took 3 bases from V and 3 from J, leaving 17 bases between them. Looked up from germline, CDR1 is SEHNR and CDR2 is FQNEAQ (reference sequence). The CDR3 covers 16 residues. This chain's CDR3 is CASSLYYNPREETQYF. The CDR3 DNA is TGTGCCAGCAGCTTGTATTATAACCCCCGGGAAGAGACCCAGTACTTC.

This sequence joins TRBV6-6 and TRBJ2-7; D ambiguous. The germline V and J ends were trimmed by 8 bases and 3 bases, with 5 bases remaining between them. The CDR3 totals 10 residues. Germline values: CDR1 MNHNY, CDR2 SVGAGI (reference sequence). This chain's CDR3 is CASSHYEQYF. The CDR3 DNA reads as TGTGCCAGCTCACACTACGAGCAGTACTTC.

The chain has TRBV7-2 and TRBJ2-1; D might be TRBD2 (6 bases). Germline loops: CDR1 SGHTA, CDR2 FQGNSA. V dropped 3 bases and J dropped 9 bases, with 15 bases sitting between them. This CDR3 is 14 amino acids long. The CDR3 DNA reads as TGTGCCAGCAGCTTGGGTCGGGAGCGAGGTGAGCAGTTCTTC. As protein: CASSLGRERGEQFF.

This rearrangement joins TRBV15 to TRBJ2-1; 7 bases fit TRBD2. The ends lost 6 bases at V and 4 bases at J; junction bases unmatched: 6. This CDR3 contains 14 residues. Germline V CDR1 and CDR2: LNHNV, YYDKDF (reference sequence). Written as DNA, the CDR3 is TGTGCCACCAGGGAGCGGGGCGTATACAATGAGCAGTTCTTC. It is translated as CATRERGVYNEQFF.

V and J are TRBV7-9 and TRBJ1-2; no firm D call. Germline lookup yields CDR1 SEHNR and CDR2 FQNEAQ (reference sequence). The V and J ends lost 5 bases and 5 bases respectively, with 18 bases between them. CDR3 size: 15 residues. This CDR3 is CASSHGDSTPYGYTF. CDR3 DNA sequence: TGTGCCAGCAGCCACGGGGATTCGACACCTTATGGCTACACCTTC.

V and J are TRBV7-9 and TRBJ1-2, with D perhaps matching TRBD1 (5 bases). Trimming removed 1 base at V and 8 bases at J, with 17 bases between. The CDR3 runs 15 residues. Germline lookup yields CDR1 SEHNR and CDR2 FQNEAQ (reference sequence). As DNA, the CDR3 is TGTGCCAGCAGCTTAGAGGGAGGAGTGGGGACCGGCTACACCTTC. It specifies CASSLEGGVGTGYTF.

V and J are TRBV10-1 and TRBJ2-5, with 7 bases that match TRBD2. After removal of 6 bases from V and 1 base from J, the junction contained 5 bases not matched to a gene. The CDR3 totals 14 residues. CDR1 and CDR2 from the germline V gene are WNHNN and SYGVQD (reference sequence). The CDR3 sequence is CASSTSETQETQYF. In DNA form, the CDR3 reads TGCGCCAGCAGCACTAGCGAGACCCAAGAGACCCAGTACTTC.